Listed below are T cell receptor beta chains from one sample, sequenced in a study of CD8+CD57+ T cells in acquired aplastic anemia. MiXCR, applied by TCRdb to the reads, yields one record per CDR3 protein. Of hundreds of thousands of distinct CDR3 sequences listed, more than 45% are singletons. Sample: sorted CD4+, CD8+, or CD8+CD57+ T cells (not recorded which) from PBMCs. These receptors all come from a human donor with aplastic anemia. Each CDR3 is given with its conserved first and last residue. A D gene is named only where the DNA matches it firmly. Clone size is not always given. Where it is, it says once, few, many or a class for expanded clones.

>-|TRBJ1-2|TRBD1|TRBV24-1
CATSDSRSGTDYGYTF
TGTGCCACCAGTGATTCGCGGAGTGGGACAGATTATGGCTACACCTTC
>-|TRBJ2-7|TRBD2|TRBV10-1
CASSDGGSSYEQYF
TGCGCCAGCAGTGATGGCGGGAGTTCCTACGAGCAGTACTTC
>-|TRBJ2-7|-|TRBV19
CASSVSRGSSYEQYF
TGTGCCAGTAGCGTGTCCCGGGGAAGCTCCTACGAGCAGTACTTC
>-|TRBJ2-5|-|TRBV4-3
CASSQEQGGQETQYF
TGCGCCAGCAGCCAAGAGCAGGGGGGACAAGAGACCCAGTACTTC
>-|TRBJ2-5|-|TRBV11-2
CASSPGVRETQYF
TGTGCCAGCAGCCCGGGGGTGAGAGAGACCCAGTACTTC
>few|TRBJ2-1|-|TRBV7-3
CASSQYGNEQFF
TGTGCTAGCAGCCAATACGGCAATGAGCAGTTCTTC
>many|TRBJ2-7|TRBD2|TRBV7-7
CAIGTSDYEQYF
TGTGCGATCGGGACTAGTGACTACGAGCAGTACTTC
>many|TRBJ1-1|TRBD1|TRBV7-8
CASSPIRGAGGTEAFF
TGTGCCAGCAGTCCCATCAGGGGGGCGGGAGGGACTGAAGCTTTCTTT
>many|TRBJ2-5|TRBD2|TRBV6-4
CASSDSTSGQETQYF
TGTGCCAGCAGTGACTCGACTAGCGGCCAAGAGACCCAGTACTTC
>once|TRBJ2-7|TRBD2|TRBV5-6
CASRSDSGSAVKQYF
TGTGCCAGCAGGAGCGATAGCGGGTCGGCTGTCAAGCAGTACTTC
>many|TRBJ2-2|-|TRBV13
CASSLNPSNTGELFF
TGTGCCAGCAGCTTAAATCCATCGAACACCGGGGAGCTGTTTTTT
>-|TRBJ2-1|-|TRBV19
CAWSFSYNEQFF
TGTGCCTGGAGTTTCAGCTACAATGAGCAGTTCTTC
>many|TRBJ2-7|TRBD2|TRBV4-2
CASSQSGLAHSSYEQYF
TGTGCCAGCAGCCAATCGGGACTAGCGCATAGCTCCTACGAGCAGTACTTC
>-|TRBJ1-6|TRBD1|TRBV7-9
CASSPYRGSSYNSPLHF
TGTGCCAGCAGTCCTTACAGGGGGAGCTCCTATAATTCACCCCTCCACTTT
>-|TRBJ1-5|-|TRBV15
CATRAGNSNQPQHF
TGTGCCACCCGGGCAGGGAATAGCAATCAGCCCCAGCATTTT
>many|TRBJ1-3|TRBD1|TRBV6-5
CASTSGQGGNTIYF
TGTGCCAGCACCTCCGGACAGGGTGGAAACACCATATATTTT
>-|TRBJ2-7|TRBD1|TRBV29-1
CSGVTGYYEQYF
TGCAGCGGAGTGACAGGGTATTACGAGCAGTACTTC
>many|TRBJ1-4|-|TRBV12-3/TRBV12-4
CASSFKGTTNEKLFF
TGTGCCAGCAGTTTTAAGGGGACAACTAATGAAAAACTGTTTTTT
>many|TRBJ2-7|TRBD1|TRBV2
CASSDWRQGLGEQYF
TGTGCCAGCAGTGATTGGCGACAGGGGTTGGGCGAGCAGTACTTC
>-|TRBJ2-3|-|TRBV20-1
CSAGCGQRISTDTQYF
TGCAGTGCTGGTTGCGGACAGAGAATAAGCACAGATACGCAGTATTTT
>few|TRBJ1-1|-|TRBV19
CASNPGGENTEAFF
TGTGCCAGTAACCCGGGAGGCGAGAACACTGAAGCTTTCTTT
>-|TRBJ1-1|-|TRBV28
CASSPILRMGTEAFF
TGTGCCAGCAGTCCCATTTTGAGGATGGGCACTGAAGCTTTCTTT
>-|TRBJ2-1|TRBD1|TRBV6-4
CASSDLPRTGEGYNEQLF
TGTGCCAGCAGTGACTTACCCCGGACAGGGGAAGGGTACAATGAGCAGCTCTTC
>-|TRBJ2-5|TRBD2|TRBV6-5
CASSDTPTSGGVRETQYF
TGTGCCAGCAGCGATACTCCGACTAGCGGGGGGGTGAGGGAGACCCAGTACTTC
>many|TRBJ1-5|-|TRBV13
CASSQTGAGHQPQHF
TGTGCCAGCAGCCAGACGGGGGCAGGGCATCAGCCCCAGCATTTT
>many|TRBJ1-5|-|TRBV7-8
CASSRAPNQPQHF
TGTGCCAGCTCCCGGGCCCCGAATCAGCCCCAGCATTTT
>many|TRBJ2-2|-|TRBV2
CASSRVPKPNTGELFF
TGTGCCAGCAGTAGAGTTCCAAAACCCAACACCGGGGAGCTGTTTTTT
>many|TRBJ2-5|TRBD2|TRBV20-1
CSAPLGAGGWETQYF
TGCAGTGCTCCGCTCGGGGCGGGGGGTTGGGAGACCCAGTACTTC
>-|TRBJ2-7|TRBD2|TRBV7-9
CASSSRGTSGSEQYF
TGTGCCAGCAGCTCCCGCGGGACTAGCGGGAGCGAGCAGTACTTC
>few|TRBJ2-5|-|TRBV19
CASSMGWGIQETQYF
TGTGCCAGTAGTATGGGTTGGGGGATCCAAGAGACCCAGTACTTC
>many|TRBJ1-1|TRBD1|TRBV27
CASAPGQGTEAFF
TGTGCCAGCGCCCCGGGACAGGGAACTGAAGCTTTCTTT
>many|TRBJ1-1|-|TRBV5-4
CASSPVDSNTEAFF
TGTGCCAGCAGCCCTGTAGATTCGAACACTGAAGCTTTCTTT
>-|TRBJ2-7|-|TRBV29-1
CGVATHGAYEQYF
TGCGGCGTTGCCACCCACGGGGCCTACGAGCAGTACTTC
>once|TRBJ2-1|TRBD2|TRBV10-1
CASSAETSGGLFEQFF
TGCGCCAGCAGTGCCGAGACTAGCGGGGGGCTCTTTGAGCAGTTCTTC
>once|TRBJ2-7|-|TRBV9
CASSGNEQSF
TGTGCCAGCAGCGGAAACGAGCAGTCCTTC
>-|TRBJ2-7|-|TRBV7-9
CASSLGAVEQYF
TGTGCCAGCAGCTTAGGAGCAGTCGAGCAGTACTTC
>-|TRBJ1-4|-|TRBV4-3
CASSQDLGGGGEKLFF
TGCGCCAGCAGCCAAGATCTGGGGGGCGGGGGTGAAAAACTGTTTTTT
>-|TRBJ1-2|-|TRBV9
CASSVGQINYGYTF
TGTGCCAGCAGCGTAGGGCAGATCAACTATGGCTACACCTTC
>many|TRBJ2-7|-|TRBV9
CASSVAADLYEQYF
TGTGCCAGCAGCGTAGCAGCTGACCTCTACGAGCAGTACTTC
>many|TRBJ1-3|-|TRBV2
CASRSLGGGNTIYF
TGTGCCAGCCGTAGCCTCGGCGGTGGAAACACCATATATTTT
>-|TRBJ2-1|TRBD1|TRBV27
CASSLTGGSYNEQFF
TGTGCCAGCAGTCTGACAGGGGGGTCCTACAATGAGCAGTTCTTC
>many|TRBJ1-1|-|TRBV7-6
CASSLEVRNTEAFF
TGTGCCAGCAGCTTAGAGGTCAGGAACACTGAAGCTTTCTTT
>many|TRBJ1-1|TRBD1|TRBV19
CASRKDRGLANTEAFF
TGTGCCAGTAGAAAGGACAGGGGGCTCGCAAACACTGAAGCTTTCTTT
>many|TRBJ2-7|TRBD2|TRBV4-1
CASSQDASGDEQYF
TGCGCCAGCAGCCAAGATGCTAGCGGAGACGAGCAGTACTTC
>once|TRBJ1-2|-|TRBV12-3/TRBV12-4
CASSLGGQTSWGYGNTF
-
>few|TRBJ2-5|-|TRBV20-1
CSATMLANQETQYF
TGCAGTGCTACCATGTTAGCGAACCAAGAGACCCAGTACTTC
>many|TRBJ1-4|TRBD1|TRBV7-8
CASSLIRDRIEKLFF
TGTGCCAGCAGCTTAATCCGGGACAGAATTGAAAAACTGTTTTTT
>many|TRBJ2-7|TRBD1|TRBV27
CASSMGTGHEQYF
TGTGCCAGCAGCATGGGGACAGGTCACGAGCAGTACTTC
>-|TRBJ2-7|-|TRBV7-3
CASSSRDNSYEQYF
TGTGCCAGCAGCTCTCGGGACAACTCCTACGAGCAGTACTTC
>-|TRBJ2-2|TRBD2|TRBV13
CASSVERGGPGELFF
TGTGCCAGCAGCGTAGAGCGGGGGGGCCCCGGGGAGCTGTTTTTT
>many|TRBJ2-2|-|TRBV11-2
CASSFPRTGTETNTGELFF
TGTGCCAGCAGCTTTCCTCGGACCGGCACGGAGACGAACACCGGGGAGCTGTTTTTT
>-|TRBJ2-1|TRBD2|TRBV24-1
CATSPSGGPRDEQFF
TGTGCCACCAGTCCGTCGGGAGGGCCTCGGGATGAGCAGTTCTTC
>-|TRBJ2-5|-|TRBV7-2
CASSYTRDHPGNF
TGTGCCAGCAGCTATACGCGGGACCATCCGGGGAACTTC
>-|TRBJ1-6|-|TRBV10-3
CAISPTNSPLHF
TGTGCCATCAGCCCGACAAATTCACCCCTCCACTTT
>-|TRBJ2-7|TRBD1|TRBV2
CAISEVTGGIYEQYF
TGTGCCATCAGTGAGGTGACAGGGGGCATCTACGAGCAGTACTTC
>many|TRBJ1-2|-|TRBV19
CASSSWTYGYTF
TGTGCCAGTAGTAGTTGGACCTATGGCTACACCTTC
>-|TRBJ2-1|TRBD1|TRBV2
CASVPGQGRLEQFF
TGTGCCAGCGTTCCGGGACAGGGACGATTGGAGCAGTTCTTC
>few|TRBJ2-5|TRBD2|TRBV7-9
CASSRIPSGRVGDQETQYF
TGTGCCAGCAGCCGAATCCCTAGCGGGAGGGTCGGGGACCAAGAGACCCAGTACTTC
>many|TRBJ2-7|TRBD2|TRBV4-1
CASSQAPSGRYEQYF
TGCGCCAGCAGCCAAGCACCTAGCGGGAGATACGAGCAGTACTTC